These T cell receptor beta chains were read from a single sample in a study of T cells in Graves' hyperthyroidism and ophthalmopathy. MiXCR, applied by TCRdb to the multiplex PCR reads, yields one record per CDR3 protein. The sample has 550,000 to 700,000 distinct CDR3 sequences, 14% to 15% seen once. Sequencing was carried out using blood. Receptors originate from a woman aged 40 to 50 with Graves' ophthalmopathy. Both conserved end residues are part of each CDR3. A D gene is named only where the DNA matches it firmly. Only part of the rows carry a size: once, few, many, or a class if the clone is expanded.

clone_size d_call j_call v_call cdr3_aa cdr3_nt
few NA TRBJ1-1 TRBV20-1 CSAPPGGNTEAFF TGCAGTGCTCCCCCGGGGGGGAACACTGAAGCTTTCTTT
many NA TRBJ2-7 TRBV28 CASSLRPPGAYEQYF TGTGCCAGCAGCCTAAGACCTCCGGGGGCCTACGAGCAGTACTTC
NA TRBD2 TRBJ2-6 TRBV6-1 CASSQLGLAGMTTSGANVLTF TGTGCCAGCAGTCAACTGGGACTAGCGGGAATGACAACCTCTGGGGCCAACGTCCTGACTTTC
many NA TRBJ1-1 TRBV28 CASTSGAEAFF TGTGCCAGCACCTCGGGGGCTGAAGCTTTCTTT
many TRBD2 TRBJ2-7 TRBV18 CASSPPGSGVEQYF TGTGCCAGCTCACCACCCGGAAGCGGGGTCGAGCAGTACTTC
NA NA TRBJ2-7 TRBV20-1 CSAGATGEQYF TGCAGTGCGGGTGCGACCGGGGAGCAGTACTTC
few NA TRBJ1-1 TRBV20-1 CSNRRLRGTEAFF TGCAGCAATCGGAGGCTTAGAGGGACTGAAGCTTTCTTT
many NA TRBJ2-7 TRBV6-2/TRBV6-3 CASSYSIGNEQYF TGTGCCAGCAGTTACTCGATAGGGAACGAGCAGTACTTC
few TRBD2 TRBJ2-4 TRBV7-2 CASTPGAGVGVKNIQYF TGTGCCAGCACCCCCGGGGCGGGAGTCGGAGTCAAAAACATTCAGTACTTC
many NA TRBJ1-2 TRBV11-2 CASSLEAQGTLNYGYTF TGTGCCAGCAGCTTAGAAGCTCAGGGGACGCTCAACTATGGCTACACCTTC
many NA TRBJ2-7 TRBV24-1 CATSDSLTSHEQYF TGTGCCACCAGTGATTCCTTGACCTCTCACGAGCAGTACTTC
many TRBD2 TRBJ2-7 TRBV6-2/TRBV6-3 CASSYSPSGKNEQYF TGTGCCAGCAGTTACTCGCCTAGCGGGAAGAACGAGCAGTACTTC
many TRBD1 TRBJ1-1 TRBV7-2 CASSLAGQVNTEAFF TGTGCCAGCAGCTTAGCTGGACAGGTGAACACTGAAGCTTTCTTT
many TRBD1 TRBJ2-2 TRBV28 CASRRGQGLPGELFF TGTGCCAGCAGGCGGGGACAGGGTCTTCCCGGGGAGCTGTTTTTT
many TRBD1 TRBJ1-2 TRBV18 CASSRGTDYGYTF TGTGCCAGCTCACGGGGGACAGACTATGGCTACACCTTC
many TRBD2 TRBJ2-7 TRBV27 CASSHYRTSGAYEQYF TGTGCCAGCAGTCATTACCGGACTAGCGGGGCCTACGAGCAGTACTTC
many TRBD1 TRBJ2-5 TRBV7-2 CASSVTGVETQYF TGTGCCAGCAGCGTCACAGGGGTAGAGACCCAGTACTTC
many TRBD1 TRBJ2-7 TRBV19 CASSPTGLGYEQYF TGTGCCAGTAGCCCGACAGGGCTAGGATACGAGCAGTACTTC
many NA TRBJ2-7 TRBV28 CASSLEGISSYEQYF TGTGCCAGCAGTTTGGAGGGCATAAGCTCCTACGAGCAGTACTTC
NA NA TRBJ1-1 TRBV6-2/TRBV6-3 CASSYGPAQTEAFF TGTGCCAGCAGTTACGGTCCGGCTCAGACTGAAGCTTTCTTT
few NA TRBJ1-1 TRBV2 CASREDGPNTEAFF TGTGCCAGCAGAGAGGACGGACCGAACACTGAAGCTTTCTTT
many NA TRBJ2-7 TRBV27 CASSLGWGGNEKQYF TGTGCCAGCAGTTTAGGATGGGGCGGGAATGAAAAGCAGTACTTC
few NA TRBJ2-5 TRBV20-1 CSARWLETQYF TGCAGTGCTAGATGGTTGGAGACCCAGTACTTC
NA TRBD1 TRBJ1-2 TRBV4-2 CASSQESAQGGDGYTF TGTGCCAGCAGCCAAGAGAGCGCACAGGGGGGGGACGGCTACACCTTC
NA NA TRBJ2-5 TRBV6-5 CASSYSRLANQETQYF TGTGCCAGCAGTTACTCGAGACTGGCGAACCAAGAGACCCAGTACTTC
many NA TRBJ1-5 TRBV10-3 CAISPEGGQPQHF TGTGCCATCAGTCCTGAGGGTGGCCAGCCCCAGCATTTT
many TRBD2 TRBJ2-2 TRBV9 CASSLPGLAANTGELFF TGTGCCAGCAGCCTGCCGGGACTAGCGGCGAACACCGGGGAGCTGTTTTTT
few TRBD1 TRBJ1-5 TRBV4-1 CASSPAGQGANQPQHF TGCGCCAGCAGCCCAGCGGGACAGGGGGCGAATCAGCCCCAGCATTTT
few NA TRBJ2-7 TRBV30 CAYSGGGYEQYF TGTGCCTATAGCGGAGGTGGGTACGAGCAGTACTTC
NA NA TRBJ2-7 TRBV12-3/TRBV12-4 CASSFGGTYEQHF TGTGCCAGCAGTTTTGGGGGCACCTACGAGCAGCACTTC
many NA TRBJ2-2 TRBV7-9 CASSTQASNTGELFF TGTGCCAGCTCGACTCAAGCGTCGAACACCGGGGAGCTGTTTTTT
NA NA TRBJ1-3 TRBV20-1 CSARRPRVSGGNTIYF TGCAGTGCGCGTCGGCCTAGGGTATCGGGCGGAAACACCATATATTTT
many NA TRBJ1-1 TRBV4-2 CASSHRGEDTEAFF TGTGCCAGCAGCCACCGGGGTGAGGACACTGAAGCTTTCTTT
NA NA TRBJ1-1 TRBV12-3/TRBV12-4 CASSFNRASNTEAFF TGTGCCAGCAGTTTCAACAGGGCCTCGAACACTGAAGCTTTCTTT
many TRBD2 TRBJ2-7 TRBV6-5 CASKAGLSSYEQYF TGTGCCAGCAAAGCGGGACTAAGCTCCTACGAGCAGTACTTC
many NA TRBJ1-3 TRBV10-3 CAISGPGSSGNTIYF TGTGCCATCAGTGGGCCAGGCAGCTCTGGAAACACCATATATTTT
many TRBD1 TRBJ1-2 TRBV28 CASNMGGQYYGYTF TGTGCCAGCAATATGGGGGGACAGTACTATGGCTACACCTTC
few NA TRBJ2-5 TRBV18 CASSRTTQEGGETQYF TGTGCCAGCTCACGTACGACACAGGAGGGTGGGGAGACCCAGTACTTC
NA NA TRBJ1-5 TRBV28 CASSFQAVSNQPQHF TGTGCCAGCAGTTTTCAGGCAGTAAGCAATCAGCCCCAGCATTTT
NA NA TRBJ2-5 TRBV10-1 CASSESRRTQETQYF TGCGCCAGCAGTGAGTCCCGCAGGACTCAAGAGACCCAGTACTTC
many NA TRBJ2-2 TRBV6-2/TRBV6-3 CASTGPNTGELFF TGTGCCAGCACCGGACCCAACACCGGGGAGCTGTTTTTT